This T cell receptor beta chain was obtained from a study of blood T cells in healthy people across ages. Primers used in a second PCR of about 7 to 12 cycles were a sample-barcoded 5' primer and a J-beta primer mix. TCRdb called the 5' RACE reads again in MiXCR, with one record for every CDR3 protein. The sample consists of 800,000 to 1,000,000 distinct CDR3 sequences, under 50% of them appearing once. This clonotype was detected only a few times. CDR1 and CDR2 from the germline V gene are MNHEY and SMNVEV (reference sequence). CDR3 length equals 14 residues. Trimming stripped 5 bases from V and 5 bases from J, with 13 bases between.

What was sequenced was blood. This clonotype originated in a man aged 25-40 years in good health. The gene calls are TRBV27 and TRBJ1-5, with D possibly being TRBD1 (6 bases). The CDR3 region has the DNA TGTGCCAGCAGTCCCGGACAGCCCGATCAGCCCCAGCATTTT. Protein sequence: CASSPGQPDQPQHF.